This TCR beta chain was retrieved from a study of blood T cell repertoires in COVID-19. Study in general: COVID-19 samples, acute and convalescent, were from the United States, Italy and Spain.

In terms of age and location, participants ranged from about 18 to 89 years and lived in fewer than 30 US areas. Self-reported history from a screening survey and questionnaire set each donor's cohort. Recovered status in Cohort 3 required two negative PCRs, clearance, or symptom resolution. Method: immunoSEQ multiplex PCR; TCRdb's copy keeps in-frame clones and lacks some. The sample lists about 130,000 clones; about 79% were seen once. The CDR3 totals 14 residues. Germline trimming cut 5 bases from V and 9 bases from J; bases unmatched to any gene: 5. CDR1 is SGHAT, CDR2 FQDESV, per germline (reference sequence).

V and J are TRBV11-1 and TRBJ2-1, with TRBD1 identical over 12 bases. Sequencing was done on a sample of PBMCs or T cells enriched from blood (not recorded which). The sequence was collected from a middle-aged man who had recovered from COVID-19. CDR3 sequence (DNA): TGTGCCAGCAGCAAGGGACAGGGGGCTTTTGAGCAGTTCTTC. It is translated as CASSKGQGAFEQFF.